This TCR beta chain emerged from a study of cytomegalovirus exposure and HLA in healthy donors. Study outcomes and limitations: In a later analysis, specific HLA alleles were associated with 15,000 to 20,000 TCR beta sequences at a 0.05 false discovery rate. For presence/absence analyses, sequencing depth was assumed to be roughly uniform across donors.

Points on this clone: The target antigen is unknown.

Use of 60 Vbeta and 13 Jbeta primers characterized the PCR. TCRdb's copy holds only in-frame clones and misses some; the assay was immunoSEQ multiplex PCR. The sample has 180,000 or so clones. This CDR3 region has 16 residues. J gave up 4 bases and V 2 bases, and 8 bases lay outside the gene matches. The germline V gene has CDR1 MGHDK and CDR2 SYGVNS. Sequencing was performed on PBMCs. This TCR derives from a boy younger than 18 in good health and CMV-seronegative. J is TRBJ1-2 and V is TRBV25-1; 9 bases are a match to TRBD1. CDR3 in amino acids: CASSEHYRGQGYGYTF. The DNA of the CDR3 is TGTGCCAGCAGTGAACACTACAGGGGGCAAGGCTATGGCTACACCTTC.